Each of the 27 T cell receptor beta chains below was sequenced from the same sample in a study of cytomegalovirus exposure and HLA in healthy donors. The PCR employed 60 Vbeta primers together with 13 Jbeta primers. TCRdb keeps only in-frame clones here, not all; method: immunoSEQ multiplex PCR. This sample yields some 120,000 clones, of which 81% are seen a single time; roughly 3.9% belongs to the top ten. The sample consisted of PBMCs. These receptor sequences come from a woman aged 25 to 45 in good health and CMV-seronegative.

The CDR3 DNA is TGTGCCAGTAGCGACAGGCCCCAAGAGACCCAGTACTTC. This translates into CASSDRPQETQYF. This chain connects TRBV19 to TRBJ2-5, with D tentatively TRBD1 (6 bases). Between the trimmed V and J ends, which lost 6 bases and 1 base, there was a span of 9 bases. The CDR3 runs to 13 residues. Germline assignment: CDR1 LNHDA and CDR2 SQIVND (reference sequence).

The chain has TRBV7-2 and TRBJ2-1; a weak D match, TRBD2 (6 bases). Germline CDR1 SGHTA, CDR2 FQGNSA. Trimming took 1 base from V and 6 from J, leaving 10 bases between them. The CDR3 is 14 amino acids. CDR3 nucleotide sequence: TGTGCCAGCAGCTTAGGACTAGGCGCCAATGAGCAGTTCTTC. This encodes CASSLGLGANEQFF.

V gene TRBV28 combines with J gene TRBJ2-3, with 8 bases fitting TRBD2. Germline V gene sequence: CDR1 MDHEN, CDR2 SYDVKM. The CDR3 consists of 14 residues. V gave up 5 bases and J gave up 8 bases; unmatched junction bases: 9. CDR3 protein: CASSPGLGDGTQYF. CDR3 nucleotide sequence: TGTGCCAGCAGTCCGGGACTAGGAGATGGTACGCAGTATTTT.

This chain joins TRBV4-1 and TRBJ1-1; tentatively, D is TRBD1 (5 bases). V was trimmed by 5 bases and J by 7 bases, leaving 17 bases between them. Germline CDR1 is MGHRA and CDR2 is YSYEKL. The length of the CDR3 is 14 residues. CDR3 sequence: CASSSIGGLGEAFF. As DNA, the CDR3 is TGCGCCAGCAGCTCAATCGGGGGACTGGGTGAAGCTTTCTTT.

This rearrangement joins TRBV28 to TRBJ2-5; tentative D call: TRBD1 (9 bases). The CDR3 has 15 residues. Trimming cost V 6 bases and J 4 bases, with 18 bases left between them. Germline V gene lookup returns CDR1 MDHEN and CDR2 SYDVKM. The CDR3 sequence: CASREQGAGGETQYF. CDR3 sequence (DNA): TGTGCCAGCAGGGAACAGGGGGCGGGAGGAGAGACCCAGTACTTC.

The CDR3 nucleotides read TGTGCCAGCTCACCACCGGTACAGGGCTTTGGTCAGCCCCAGCATTTT. Amino acids: CASSPPVQGFGQPQHF. The rearrangement joins TRBV18 to TRBJ1-5, with a possible D match to TRBD1 (6 bases). The V gene lost 0 bases and the J gene lost 6 bases, with 15 bases spanning the gap. Germline assignment: CDR1 KGHSH and CDR2 LQKENI. There are 16 residues in the CDR3.

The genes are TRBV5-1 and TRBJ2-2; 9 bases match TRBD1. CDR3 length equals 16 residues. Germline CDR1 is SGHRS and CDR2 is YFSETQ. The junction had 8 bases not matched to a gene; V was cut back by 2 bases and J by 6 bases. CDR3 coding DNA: TGCGCCAGCAGCTTAACGGGACAGGGTGTAGCCGGGGAGCTGTTTTTT. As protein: CASSLTGQGVAGELFF. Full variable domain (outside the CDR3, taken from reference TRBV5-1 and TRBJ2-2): KAGVTQTPRYLIKTRGQQVTLSCSPISGHRSVSWYQQTPGQGLQFLFEYFSETQRNKGNFPGRFSGRQFSNSRSEMNVSTLELGDSALYLCASSLTGQGVAGELFFGEGSRLTVL.

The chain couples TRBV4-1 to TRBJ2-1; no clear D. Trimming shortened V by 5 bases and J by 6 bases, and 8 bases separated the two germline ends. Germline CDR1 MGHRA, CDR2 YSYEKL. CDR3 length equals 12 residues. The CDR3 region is CASSSHFNEQFF. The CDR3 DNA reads TGCGCCAGCAGCTCTCACTTCAATGAGCAGTTCTTC.

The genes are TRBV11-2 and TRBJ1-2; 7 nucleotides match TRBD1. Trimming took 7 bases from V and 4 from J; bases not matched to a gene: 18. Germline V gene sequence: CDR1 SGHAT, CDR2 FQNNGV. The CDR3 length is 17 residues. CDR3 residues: CASTVDSWGTASYGYTF. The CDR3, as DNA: TGTGCCAGCACGGTCGATTCCTGGGGGACAGCGTCCTATGGCTACACCTTC. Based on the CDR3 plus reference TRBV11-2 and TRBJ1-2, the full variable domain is EAGVAQSPRYKIIEKRQSVAFWCNPISGHATLYWYQQILGQGPKLLIQFQNNGVVDDSQLPKDRFSAERLKGVDSTLKIQPAKLEDSAVYLCASTVDSWGTASYGYTFGSGTRLTVV.

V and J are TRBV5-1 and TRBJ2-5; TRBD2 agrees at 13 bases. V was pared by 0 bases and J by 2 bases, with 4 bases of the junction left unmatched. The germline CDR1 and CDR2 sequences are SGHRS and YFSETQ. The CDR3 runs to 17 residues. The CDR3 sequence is CASSLVGTSGIQETQYF. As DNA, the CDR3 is TGCGCCAGCAGCTTGGTGGGGACTAGCGGGATTCAAGAGACCCAGTACTTC.

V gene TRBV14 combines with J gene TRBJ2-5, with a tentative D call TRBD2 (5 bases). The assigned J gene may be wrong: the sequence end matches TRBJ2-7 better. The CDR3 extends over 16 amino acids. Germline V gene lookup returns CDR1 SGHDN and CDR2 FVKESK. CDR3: CASSQVGGRATYEQYF. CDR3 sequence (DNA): TGTGCCAGCAGCCAAGTCGGTGGGCGGGCCACCTACGAGCAGTACTTC.

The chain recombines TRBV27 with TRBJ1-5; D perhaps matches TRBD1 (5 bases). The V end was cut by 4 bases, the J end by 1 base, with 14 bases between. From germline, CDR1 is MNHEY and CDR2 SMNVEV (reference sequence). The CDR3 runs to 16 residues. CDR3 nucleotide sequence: TGTGCCAGCAGTTCGGTTTGGCCAGGGAGCAATCAGCCCCAGCATTTT. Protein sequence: CASSSVWPGSNQPQHF.

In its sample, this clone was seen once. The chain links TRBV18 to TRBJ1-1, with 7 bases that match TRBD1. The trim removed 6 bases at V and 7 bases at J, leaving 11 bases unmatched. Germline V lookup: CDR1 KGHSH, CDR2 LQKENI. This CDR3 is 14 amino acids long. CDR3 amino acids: CASSPTGLNREAFF. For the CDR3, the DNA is TGTGCCAGCTCCCCGACAGGGCTAAACCGTGAAGCTTTCTTT.

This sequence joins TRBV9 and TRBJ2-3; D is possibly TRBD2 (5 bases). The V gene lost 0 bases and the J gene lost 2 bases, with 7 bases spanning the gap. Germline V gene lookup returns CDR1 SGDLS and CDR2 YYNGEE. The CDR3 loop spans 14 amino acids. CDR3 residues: CASSVDGNTDTQYF. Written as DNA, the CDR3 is TGTGCCAGCAGCGTAGACGGGAACACAGATACGCAGTATTTT. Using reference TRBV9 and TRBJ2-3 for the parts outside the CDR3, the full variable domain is DSGVTQTPKHLITATGQRVTLRCSPRSGDLSVYWYQQSLDQGLQFLIQYYNGEERAKGNILERFSAQQFPDLHSELNLSSLELGDSALYFCASSVDGNTDTQYFGPGTRLTVL.

This CDR3 reads CASSPQRAGLAFNEQFF. The DNA for the CDR3 is TGTGCCAGCTCACCACAACGTGCGGGACTAGCGTTCAATGAGCAGTTCTTC. The chain combines TRBV18 with TRBJ2-1; 10 bases line up with TRBD2. The germline CDR1 and CDR2 sequences are KGHSH and LQKENI. The junction had 9 bases not matched to a gene; V was cut back by 1 base and J by 6 bases. The CDR3 is made up of 17 amino acids.

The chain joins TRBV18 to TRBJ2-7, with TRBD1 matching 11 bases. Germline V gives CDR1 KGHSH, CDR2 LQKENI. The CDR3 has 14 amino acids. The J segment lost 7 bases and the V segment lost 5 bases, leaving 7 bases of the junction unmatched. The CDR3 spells CASSLGQGGREQYF. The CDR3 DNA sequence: TGTGCCAGCTCATTGGGACAGGGGGGAAGAGAGCAGTACTTC.

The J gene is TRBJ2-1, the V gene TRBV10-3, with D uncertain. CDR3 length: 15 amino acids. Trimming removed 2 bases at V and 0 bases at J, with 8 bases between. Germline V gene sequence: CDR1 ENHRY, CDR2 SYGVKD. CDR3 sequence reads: CAISEVVGSYNEQFF. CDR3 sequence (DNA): TGTGCCATCAGTGAGGTAGTTGGCTCCTACAATGAGCAGTTCTTC.

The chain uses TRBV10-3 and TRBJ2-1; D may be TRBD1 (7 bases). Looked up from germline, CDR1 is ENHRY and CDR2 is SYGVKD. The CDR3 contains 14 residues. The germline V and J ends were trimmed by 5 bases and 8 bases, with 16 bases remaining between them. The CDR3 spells CAISRQGDSHEQFF. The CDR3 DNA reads TGTGCCATCAGTCGGCAGGGGGACTCCCATGAGCAGTTCTTC.

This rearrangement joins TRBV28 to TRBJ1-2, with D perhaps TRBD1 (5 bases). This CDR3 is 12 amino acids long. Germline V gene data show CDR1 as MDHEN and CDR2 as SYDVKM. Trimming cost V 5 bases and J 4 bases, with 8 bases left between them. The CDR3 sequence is CASSTDSYGYTF. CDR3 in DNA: TGTGCCAGCAGTACTGACAGCTATGGCTACACCTTC.

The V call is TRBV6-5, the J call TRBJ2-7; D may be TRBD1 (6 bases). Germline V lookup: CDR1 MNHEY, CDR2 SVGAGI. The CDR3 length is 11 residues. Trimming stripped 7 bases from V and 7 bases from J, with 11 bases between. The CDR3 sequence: CASNQGGEQYF. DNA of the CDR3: TGTGCCAGCAACCAAGGGGGAGAGCAGTACTTC.

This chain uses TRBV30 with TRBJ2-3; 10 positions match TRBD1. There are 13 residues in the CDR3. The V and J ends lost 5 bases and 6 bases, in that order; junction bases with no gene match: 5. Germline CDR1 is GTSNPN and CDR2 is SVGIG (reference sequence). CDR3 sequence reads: CAWGQGVTDTQYF. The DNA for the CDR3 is TGTGCCTGGGGACAGGGGGTAACGGATACGCAGTATTTT. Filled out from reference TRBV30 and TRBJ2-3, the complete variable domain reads SQTIHQWPATLVQPVGSPLSLECTVEGTSNPNLYWYRQAAGRGLQLLFYSVGIGQISSEVPQNLSASRPQDRQFILSSKKLLLSDSGFYLCAWGQGVTDTQYFGPGTRLTVL.

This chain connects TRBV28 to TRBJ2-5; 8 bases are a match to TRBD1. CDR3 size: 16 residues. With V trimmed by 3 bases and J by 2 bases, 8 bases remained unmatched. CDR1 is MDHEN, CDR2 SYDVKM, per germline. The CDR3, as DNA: TGTGCCAGCAGTTTTTGGACAGGGCAATTTCAAGAGACCCAGTACTTC. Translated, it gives CASSFWTGQFQETQYF. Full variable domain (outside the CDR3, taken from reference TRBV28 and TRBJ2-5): DVKVTQSSRYLVKRTGEKVFLECVQDMDHENMFWYRQDPGLGLRLIYFSYDVKMKEKGDIPEGYSVSREKKERFSLILESASTNQTSMYLCASSFWTGQFQETQYFGPGTRLLVL.

CDR3 in DNA: TGTGCCAGCAGTTTAAGGGCGGGAGTCGGAGACAATGAGCAGTTCTTC. Amino acids: CASSLRAGVGDNEQFF. V is TRBV27 and J is TRBJ2-1; 7 nucleotides align to TRBD2. The germline V gene encodes CDR1 MNHEY and CDR2 SMNVEV (reference sequence). V lost 2 bases, J lost 5 bases, and 9 bases stayed unmatched. The CDR3 is 16 amino acids.

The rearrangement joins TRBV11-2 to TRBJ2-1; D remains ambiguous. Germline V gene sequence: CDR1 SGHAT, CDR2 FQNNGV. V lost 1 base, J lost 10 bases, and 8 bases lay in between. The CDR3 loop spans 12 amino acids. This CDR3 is CASSLVRGEQFF. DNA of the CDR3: TGTGCCAGCAGCTTAGTACGCGGAGAGCAGTTCTTC.

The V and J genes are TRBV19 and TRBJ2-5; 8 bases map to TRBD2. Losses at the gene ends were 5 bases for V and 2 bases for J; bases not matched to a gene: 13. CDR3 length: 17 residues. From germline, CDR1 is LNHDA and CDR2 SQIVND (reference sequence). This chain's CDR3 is CASSVYLRERGQETQYF. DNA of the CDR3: TGTGCCAGTAGTGTCTACCTCCGGGAGCGGGGGCAAGAGACCCAGTACTTC.

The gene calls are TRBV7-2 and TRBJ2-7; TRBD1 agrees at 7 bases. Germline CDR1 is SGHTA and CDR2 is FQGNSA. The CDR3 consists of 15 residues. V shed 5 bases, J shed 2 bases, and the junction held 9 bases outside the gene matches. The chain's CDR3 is CASSIERQGPYEQYF. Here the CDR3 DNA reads TGTGCCAGCAGCATTGAGAGACAGGGTCCCTACGAGCAGTACTTC.

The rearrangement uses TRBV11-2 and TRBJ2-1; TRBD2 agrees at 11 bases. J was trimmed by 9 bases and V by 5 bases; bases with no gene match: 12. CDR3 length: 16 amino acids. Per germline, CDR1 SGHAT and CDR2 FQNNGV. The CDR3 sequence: CASSQVLAGGEVEQFF. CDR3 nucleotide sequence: TGTGCCAGCAGCCAGGTCCTAGCGGGAGGAGAGGTTGAGCAGTTCTTC.